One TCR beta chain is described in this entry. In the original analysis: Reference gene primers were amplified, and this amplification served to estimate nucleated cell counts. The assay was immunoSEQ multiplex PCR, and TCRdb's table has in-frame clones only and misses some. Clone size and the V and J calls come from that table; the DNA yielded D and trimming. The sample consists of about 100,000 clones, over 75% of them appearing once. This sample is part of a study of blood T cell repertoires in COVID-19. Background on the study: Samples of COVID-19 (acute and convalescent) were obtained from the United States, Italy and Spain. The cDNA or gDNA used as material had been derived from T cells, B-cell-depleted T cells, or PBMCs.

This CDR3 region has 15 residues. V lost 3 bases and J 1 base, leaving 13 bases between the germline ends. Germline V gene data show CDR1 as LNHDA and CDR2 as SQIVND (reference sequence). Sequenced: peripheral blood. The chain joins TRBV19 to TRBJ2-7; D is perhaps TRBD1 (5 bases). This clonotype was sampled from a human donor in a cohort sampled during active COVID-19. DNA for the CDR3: TGTGCCAGTAGTATTTGGATAGGACAATCCTACGAGCAGTACTTC. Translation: CASSIWIGQSYEQYF.